This TCR beta chain was retrieved from a study of T cells in Graves' hyperthyroidism and ophthalmopathy. What was amplified from RNA transcripts were TCR beta CDR3 regions. Researchers ran a first-round RT-PCR on the TCR CDR3 using the HTBI primer set. TCRdb reprocessed the multiplex PCR reads via MiXCR and lists one record per CDR3 protein. The table lists about 360,000 distinct CDR3 sequences, under 15% of them singletons. CDR1 WSHSY and CDR2 SAAADI come from the germline V gene. There are 13 residues in the CDR3. V lost 6 bases, J lost 6 bases, and 14 bases lay in between. The definition of stable Graves' hyperthyroidism was no ophthalmopathy progression within 18 months. Patients were excluded for uncontrolled infection, other autoimmune disease, pregnancy or lactation. This clonotype came up many times.

The receptor's source is a woman aged 18 to 35 with Graves' hyperthyroidism. Sequenced: blood. This rearrangement joins TRBV10-2 to TRBJ1-1; a possible D gene is TRBD1 (6 bases). The CDR3 nucleotides read TGCGCCAGCAGGGACAGCTTAGGCGCTGAAGCTTTCTTT. As protein: CASRDSLGAEAFF.